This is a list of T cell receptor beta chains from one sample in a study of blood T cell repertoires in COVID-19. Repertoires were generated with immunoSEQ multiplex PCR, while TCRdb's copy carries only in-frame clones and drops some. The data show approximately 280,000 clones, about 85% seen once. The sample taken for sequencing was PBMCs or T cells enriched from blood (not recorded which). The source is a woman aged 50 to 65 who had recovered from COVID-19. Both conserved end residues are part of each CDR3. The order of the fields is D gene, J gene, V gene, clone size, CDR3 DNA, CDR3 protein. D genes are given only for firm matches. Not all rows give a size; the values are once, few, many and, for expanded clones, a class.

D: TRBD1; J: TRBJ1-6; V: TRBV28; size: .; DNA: TGTGCCAGCAGTAAAGACAGGGGGCCGAATAATTCACCCCTCCACTTT; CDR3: CASSKDRGPNNSPLHF
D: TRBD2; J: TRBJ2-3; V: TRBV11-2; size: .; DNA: TGTGCCAGCAGCTTAGAACTAGCGGGGGGTATCACAGATACGCAGTATTTT; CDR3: CASSLELAGGITDTQYF
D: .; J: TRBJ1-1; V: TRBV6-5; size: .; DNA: TGTGCCAGCCCTCGACTTGCTGAAGCTTTCTTT; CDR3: CASPRLAEAFF
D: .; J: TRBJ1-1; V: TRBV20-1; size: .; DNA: TGCAGTGCTACGACAGCCACTGAAGCTTTCTTT; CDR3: CSATTATEAFF
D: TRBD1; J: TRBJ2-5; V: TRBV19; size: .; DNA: TGTGCCAGTAGTATCTCCGTCTTTCTCAGGGGGCCTCAAGAGACCCAGTACTTC; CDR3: CASSISVFLRGPQETQYF
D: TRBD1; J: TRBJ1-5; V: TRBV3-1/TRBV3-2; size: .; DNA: TGTGCCAGCAGCCGGGGACAGGGGAATCAGCCCCAGCATTTT; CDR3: CASSRGQGNQPQHF
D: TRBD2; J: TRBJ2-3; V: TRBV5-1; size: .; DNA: TGCGCCAGCAGCTCAGTAGCGGGTCTTAGCACAGATACGCAGTATTTT; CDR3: CASSSVAGLSTDTQYF
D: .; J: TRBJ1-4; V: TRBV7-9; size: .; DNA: TGTGCCAGCAGCTCCAAACAACAGAACAGGGAAAAACTGTTTTTT; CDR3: CASSSKQQNREKLFF
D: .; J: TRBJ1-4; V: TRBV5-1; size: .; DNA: TGCGCCAGCAGCTTGGAACAGGGAGATGAAAAACTGTTTTTT; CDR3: CASSLEQGDEKLFF
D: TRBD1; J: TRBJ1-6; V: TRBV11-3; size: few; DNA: TGTGCCAGCAGCTCGGGGACAGCCCGTAATTCACCCCTCCACTTT; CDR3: CASSSGTARNSPLHF
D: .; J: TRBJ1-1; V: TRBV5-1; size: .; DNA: TGCGCCAGCAGCCGGAGTTTCAACACTGAAGCTTTCTTT; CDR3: CASSRSFNTEAFF
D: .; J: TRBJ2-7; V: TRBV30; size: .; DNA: TGTGCCTGGGGACTTGCGGGGTCTGAGTTGCAGTACTTC; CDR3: CAWGLAGSELQYF
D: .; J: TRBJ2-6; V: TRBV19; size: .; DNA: TGTGCCAGTAGTATGGCCCAGAACGTCCTGACTTTC; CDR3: CASSMAQNVLTF
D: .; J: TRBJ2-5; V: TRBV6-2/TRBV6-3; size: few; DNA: TGTGCCAGCAGTTACGCCATAGCCAGTGGAGAGACCCAGTACTTC; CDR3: CASSYAIASGETQYF
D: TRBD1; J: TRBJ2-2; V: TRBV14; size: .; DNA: TGTGCCAGCAGCCAACTCAGGGGGACCGGGGAGCTGTTTTTT; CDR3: CASSQLRGTGELFF
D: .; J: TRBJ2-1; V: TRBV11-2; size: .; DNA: TGTGCCAGCAGCTATCAAAGTGGGGGCGGGCAGTTCTTC; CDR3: CASSYQSGGGQFF
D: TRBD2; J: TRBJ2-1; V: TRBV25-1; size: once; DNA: TGTGCCAGCAGTGGGCTAGCGGGGTCGTGGTACAATGAGCAGTTCTTC; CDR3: CASSGLAGSWYNEQFF
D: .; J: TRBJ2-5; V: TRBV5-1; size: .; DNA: TGCGCCAGCACCCGGACAAACCCCACGGAGACCCAGTACTTC; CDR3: CASTRTNPTETQYF
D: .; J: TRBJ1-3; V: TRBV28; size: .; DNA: TGTGCCAGCAGTTCAGGTTTGGCCTCTGGAAACACCATATATTTT; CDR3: CASSSGLASGNTIYF
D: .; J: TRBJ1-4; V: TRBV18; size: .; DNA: TGTGCCAGCTCACCACCGGGAACAGGGAGAAATGAAAAACTGTTTTTT; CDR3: CASSPPGTGRNEKLFF
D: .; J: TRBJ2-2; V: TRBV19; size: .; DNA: TGTGCCAGTAGTAAAGGGGCCACCGGGGAGCTGTTTTTT; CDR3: CASSKGATGELFF
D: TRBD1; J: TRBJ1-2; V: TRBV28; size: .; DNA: TGTGCCAGCAGTCCGCACGACAGGGTAGGCTACACCTTC; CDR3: CASSPHDRVGYTF
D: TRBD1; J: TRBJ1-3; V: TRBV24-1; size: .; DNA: TGTGCCACCAGTGACTCCGGACAGGGGCAGAACACCATATATTTT; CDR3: CATSDSGQGQNTIYF
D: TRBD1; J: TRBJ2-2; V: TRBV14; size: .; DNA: TGTGCCAGCAGCCAGCGGACAGGGGGTAACACCGGGGAGCTGTTTTTT; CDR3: CASSQRTGGNTGELFF
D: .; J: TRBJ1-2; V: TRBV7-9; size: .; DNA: TGTGCCAGCAGCTTGATTGGGGAGGCTGGCTACACCTTC; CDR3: CASSLIGEAGYTF